This passage covers 19 T cell receptor beta chains from one sample sequenced in a study of T cell responses to AZD1222 COVID-19 vaccine. The data were produced by immunoSEQ multiplex PCR, yet TCRdb's version contains in-frame clones alone and is incomplete. Of 90,000 to 150,000 clones in the sample, approximately 86% are singletons; the top ten hold 2% to 3%. The input for sequencing was peripheral blood, taken on day 0 of AZD1222 vaccination. The origin of the receptors is an adult in good health.

The rearrangement links TRBV5-1 to TRBJ1-1, with unresolved D. CDR1 is SGHRS, CDR2 YFSETQ, per germline. The CDR3 length is 14 residues. V lost 1 base to trimming and J lost 0 bases, with 7 bases between them. The CDR3 region has the DNA TGCGCCAGCAGCTTGTCGGGGTTGAACACTGAAGCTTTCTTT. Amino acids: CASSLSGLNTEAFF.

The chain uses TRBV2 and TRBJ1-2; a weak D match, TRBD1 (6 bases). Germline V lookup: CDR1 SNHLY, CDR2 FYNNEI. The CDR3 is 14 residues long. Trimming removed 4 bases at V and 2 bases at J, with 11 bases between. As DNA, the CDR3 is TGTGCCAGCAGTGTGTGGCAGGGGAACTATGGCTACACCTTC. As protein: CASSVWQGNYGYTF.

In its sample, this clone was seen once. The chain carries TRBV11-2 and TRBJ2-1; possible D gene TRBD1, 5 bases. Trimming cost V 1 base and J 7 bases, with 17 bases left between them. The CDR3 is 16 residues long. Germline lookup yields CDR1 SGHAT and CDR2 FQNNGV. In DNA, the CDR3 is TGTGCCAGCAGCTTAGCGCGCAGGGCAGTTCAGAATGAGCAGTTCTTC. This encodes CASSLARRAVQNEQFF.

The CDR3, as DNA: TGTGCCAGCAGTTACACCTATGACTACTACGAGCAGTACTTC. This encodes CASSYTYDYYEQYF. This rearrangement joins TRBV6-5 to TRBJ2-7, with D maybe TRBD2 (5 bases). This CDR3 contains 14 residues. Germline values: CDR1 MNHEY, CDR2 SVGAGI. V lost 2 bases to trimming and J lost 3 bases, with 11 bases between them.

The rearrangement uses TRBV4-1 and TRBJ2-1, with TRBD2 identical over 11 bases. CDR1 and CDR2 from the germline V gene are MGHRA and YSYEKL. CDR3 length: 17 residues. Germline trimming cut 1 base from V and 8 bases from J; bases unmatched to any gene: 10. The CDR3 sequence: CASSQVRASGRSDEQFF. As DNA, the CDR3 is TGCGCCAGCAGCCAAGTTCGGGCTAGCGGGAGGAGCGATGAGCAGTTCTTC.

The rearrangement joins TRBV7-2 to TRBJ1-2; TRBD1 aligns across 7 bases. Per germline, CDR1 SGHTA and CDR2 FQGNSA. V lost 5 bases and J lost 5; bases outside the gene matches: 11. The CDR3 is 15 residues long. The CDR3, as DNA: TGTGCCAGCAGCCCCGGAGGCGGGACAGCATATGGCTACACCTTC. The encoded protein is CASSPGGGTAYGYTF.

The chain carries TRBV30 and TRBJ2-1; D ambiguous. Trimming pared 0 bases from V and 0 bases from J, leaving 6 bases between. The CDR3 loop spans 14 amino acids. The germline V gene has CDR1 GTSNPN and CDR2 SVGIG (reference sequence). CDR3 nucleotide sequence: TGTGCCTGGAGTGTCTGGGGCTCCTACAATGAGCAGTTCTTC. It codes for CAWSVWGSYNEQFF.

The CDR3, as DNA: TGTGCCATCAGGGTAACTTTGACAGGGGGCCTAAGCTCTGGAAACACCATATATTTT. Translated, it gives CAIRVTLTGGLSSGNTIYF. The chain carries TRBV10-3 and TRBJ1-3; the match to TRBD1 covers 10 bases. From germline, CDR1 is ENHRY and CDR2 SYGVKD. This CDR3 contains 19 residues. V was clipped by 6 bases and J by 0 bases; unmatched bases: 14.

V is TRBV27 and J is TRBJ2-7; no firm D call. There are 14 residues in the CDR3. Between the trimmed V and J ends, which lost 6 bases and 3 bases, there was a span of 15 bases. Per the germline V gene, CDR1 is MNHEY and CDR2 is SMNVEV (reference sequence). CDR3 nucleotides: TGTGCCAGCAGCCTCGACGGACGCTACTACGAGCAGTACTTC. It yields the protein CASSLDGRYYEQYF.

The V call is TRBV7-9, the J call TRBJ2-1; TRBD2 aligns across 7 bases. Germline CDR1 is SEHNR and CDR2 is FQNEAQ (reference sequence). This CDR3 is 14 amino acids long. With 4 bases clipped from V and 8 bases from J, the junction kept 8 bases outside the gene matches. The CDR3 is CASSSRRGGDEQFF. CDR3 bases: TGTGCCAGCAGCTCCCGGCGGGGAGGGGATGAGCAGTTCTTC.

V usage is TRBV5-1 and J usage is TRBJ1-2; D remains ambiguous. The CDR3 totals 12 residues. Germline CDR1 SGHRS, CDR2 YFSETQ. Trimming took 0 bases from V and 8 from J, leaving 8 bases between them. In nucleotides, the CDR3 is TGCGCCAGCAGCTTGGGTGCAGGAGGCTACACCTTC. Amino acid sequence: CASSLGAGGYTF.

The gene calls are TRBV28 and TRBJ1-1; weak D call: TRBD1 (5 bases). CDR3 size: 14 residues. The germline CDR1 and CDR2 sequences are MDHEN and SYDVKM. The ends were cut back, 6 bases at V and 1 base at J, with 12 bases in the middle. The CDR3 loop is CASRLGLGNTEAFF. The CDR3 DNA follows: TGTGCCAGCAGGCTGGGGCTAGGGAACACTGAAGCTTTCTTT.

The J gene is TRBJ1-3, the V gene TRBV5-1; the D is unclear. The CDR3 is 14 amino acids. Germline CDR1 and CDR2: SGHRS and YFSETQ. Trimming left V 5 bases short and J 2 bases short, with 11 bases between. CDR3 DNA sequence: TGCGCCAGCAGTTATGGCCAGACTGGAAACACCATATATTTT. It specifies CASSYGQTGNTIYF.

V usage is TRBV27 and J usage is TRBJ2-6; D unclear. Between the trimmed V and J ends, which lost 5 bases and 0 bases, there was a span of 11 bases. This CDR3 has 16 residues. Germline CDR1 MNHEY, CDR2 SMNVEV (reference sequence). In nucleotides, the CDR3 is TGTGCCAGCAGTGAAAGACTGGGCTCTGGGGCCAACGTCCTGACTTTC. Its translation is CASSERLGSGANVLTF.

V usage is TRBV3-1 (or the pseudogene TRBV3-2) and J usage is TRBJ1-1, with D unresolved. The length of the CDR3 is 12 residues. CDR1 and CDR2 (germline): LGHDT, YNNKEL (reference sequence). V was trimmed by 5 bases and J by 6 bases, leaving 10 bases between them. The CDR3 is CASSFSSAEAFF. The CDR3 DNA sequence: TGTGCCAGCAGCTTTAGCAGCGCTGAAGCTTTCTTT.

The CDR3 sequence: CASSEAGTGGANTGELFF. The CDR3 bases are TGTGCCAGCAGTGAAGCGGGGACAGGGGGCGCAAACACCGGGGAGCTGTTTTTT. V gene TRBV6-1 combines with J gene TRBJ2-2, with 12 bases fitting TRBD1. Unmatched junction bases numbered 4, after V lost 0 bases and J lost 2 bases. CDR1 MNHNS and CDR2 SASEGT come from the germline V gene. There are 18 residues in the CDR3.

The gene calls are TRBV2 and TRBJ1-5, with 7 positions matching TRBD1. CDR1 SNHLY and CDR2 FYNNEI come from the germline V gene. This CDR3 comprises 15 residues. V lost 7 bases to trimming and J lost 0 bases; unmatched junction nucleotides: 6. CDR3 DNA: TGTGCCAGCACCAAGACAGGGAATAGCAATCAGCCCCAGCATTTT. It codes for CASTKTGNSNQPQHF.

The rearrangement uses TRBV7-9 and TRBJ2-4, with 10 bases fitting TRBD2. Germline V gives CDR1 SEHNR, CDR2 FQNEAQ (reference sequence). The CDR3 is made up of 18 amino acids. The V and J ends lost 2 bases and 0 bases, in that order; junction bases with no gene match: 7. The CDR3 DNA reads as TGTGCCAGCAGCTTACCCCCAAGACTAGCGGGAGCCAAAAACATTCAGTACTTC. It encodes CASSLPPRLAGAKNIQYF.

The chain uses TRBV4-1 and TRBJ2-3; unclear D gene. V dropped 0 bases and J dropped 3 bases, with 10 bases sitting between them. This CDR3 is built from 15 residues. In germline, CDR1 is MGHRA, CDR2 YSYEKL. The CDR3 DNA sequence: TGCGCCAGCAGCCAAGACCCGGCGGATACAGATACGCAGTATTTT. Protein product: CASSQDPADTDTQYF.